This T cell receptor gamma chain was captured in a study of Vδ1+ human thymocytes. Study-wide results and caveats: In the thymus, TRG and TRD repertoires looked highly polyclonal with Gaussian CDR3 lengths. The authors advised highly purified populations and single-cell validation. Despite high sort purity, approximately 21% of thymic T cell receptor delta sequences were Vdelta2. TRG sequences recurred across donors, whereas TRD sequences stayed essentially private.

The V gene's germline CDR1 is EGSTGY and CDR2 YDSYTSSV. The CDR3 runs 12 residues. J was trimmed by 6 bases and V by 10 bases; bases with no gene match: 12. This clone has more than one count but fewer than ten. As yet, its antigen is unknown. Thymocytes were sorted as CD3+ TCRVdelta1+ TCRVdelta2- after alphabeta T cell depletion. Extracted RNA was reverse transcribed into cDNA. Multiplex PCR used pooled V-gene forward primers and a constant-region reverse primer to amplify CDR3s. TCRdb re-called clones from the multiplex PCR reads via CATT. In the table there are 10,000 to 13,000 gamma-chain clones, over 40% of which are singletons.

Source material: Vdelta1+ gamma-delta thymocytes from the thymus. Subset reported: FACS-sorted CD3+ TCRalphabeta- TCRVdelta1+ TCRVdelta2- thymocytes. V is TRGV4 and J is TRGJ1 or TRGJ2. The receptor comes from a boy under two years old who had congenital heart surgery. The CDR3 region is CATRGRSYKKLF. CDR3 nucleotides: TGTGCCACACGAGGGAGGTCTTATAAGAAACTCTTT.